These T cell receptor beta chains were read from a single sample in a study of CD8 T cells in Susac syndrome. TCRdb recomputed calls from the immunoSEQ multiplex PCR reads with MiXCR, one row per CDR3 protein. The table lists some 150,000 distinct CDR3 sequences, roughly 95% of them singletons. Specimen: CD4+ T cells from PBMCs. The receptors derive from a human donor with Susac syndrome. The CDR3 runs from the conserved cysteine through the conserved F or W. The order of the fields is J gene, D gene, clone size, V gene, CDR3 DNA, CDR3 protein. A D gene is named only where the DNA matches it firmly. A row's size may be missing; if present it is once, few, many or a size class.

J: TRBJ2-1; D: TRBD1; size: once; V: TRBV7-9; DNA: TGTGCCAGCAGCTCGAGGGACAGGGTGTCGAATGAGCAGTTCTTC; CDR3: CASSSRDRVSNEQFF
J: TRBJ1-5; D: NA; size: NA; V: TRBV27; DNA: TGTGCCAGCAGTTCCCCTGGTCAGCCCCAGCATTTT; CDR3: CASSSPGQPQHF
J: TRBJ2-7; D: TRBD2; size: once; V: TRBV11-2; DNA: TGTGCCAGCAGCTTTCGCGGGAGTCCCTACGAGCAGTACTTC; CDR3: CASSFRGSPYEQYF
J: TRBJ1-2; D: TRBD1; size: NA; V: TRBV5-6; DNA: TGTGCCAGCGGCCCACCGGGACAGAACTATGGCTACACCTTC; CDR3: CASGPPGQNYGYTF
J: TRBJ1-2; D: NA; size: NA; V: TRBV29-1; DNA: TGCAGCGTTGAATTCCAGGGGAAGTATGGCTACACCTTC; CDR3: CSVEFQGKYGYTF
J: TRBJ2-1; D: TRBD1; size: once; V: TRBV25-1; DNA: TGTGCCAGCAGCTCCGGCAGGGGGTCCTACAATGAGCAGTTCTTC; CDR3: CASSSGRGSYNEQFF
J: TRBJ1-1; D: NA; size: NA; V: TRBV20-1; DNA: TGCAGTGCTAGAGATCGAGGAGGGGCGGCCACTGAAGCTTTCTTT; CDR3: CSARDRGGAATEAFF
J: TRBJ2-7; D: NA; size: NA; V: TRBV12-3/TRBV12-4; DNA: TGTGCCAGCAGACCTACCAGTGGAGTGGGCTCCTACGAGCAGTACTTC; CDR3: CASRPTSGVGSYEQYF
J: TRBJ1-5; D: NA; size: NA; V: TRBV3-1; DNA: TGTGCCAGCAGCCAACGGATTTCCAGCGACCAGCCCCAGCATTTT; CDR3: CASSQRISSDQPQHF
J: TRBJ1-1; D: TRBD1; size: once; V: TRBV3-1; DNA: TGTGCCAGCACCTGGGGACAGGAAGCTTTCTTT; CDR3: CASTWGQEAFF
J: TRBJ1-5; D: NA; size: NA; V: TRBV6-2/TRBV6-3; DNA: TGTGCCAGCGCGGGGGAGTTGGGCAATCAGCCCCAGCATTTT; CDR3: CASAGELGNQPQHF